The clone carrying this T cell receptor (beta chain) was counted many times. Antigen specificity is unknown. Criteria for exclusion of patients were uncontrolled infection, other autoimmune disease, pregnancy or lactation. The investigators amplified TCR beta CDR3 regions from RNA transcripts. The HTBI primer set drove a first-round RT-PCR of the TCR CDR3. A single record per CDR3 protein comes from TCRdb applying MiXCR to the multiplex PCR reads. This sample has a few hundred thousand distinct CDR3 sequences, with around 14% found just once. This sample was taken from a study of T cells in Graves' hyperthyroidism and ophthalmopathy. Study findings and constraints: Ophthalmopathy was told apart from stable hyperthyroidism by a 13 V-J model.

The CDR3 extends over 16 amino acids. CDR1 and CDR2 (germline): SGDLS, YYNGEE. V was clipped by 3 bases and J by 4 bases; unmatched bases: 9. This receptor was obtained from a woman younger than 45 with Graves' hyperthyroidism. The rearrangement links TRBV9 to TRBJ2-5, with 10 bases aligning to TRBD2. Sequencing was carried out using blood. The CDR3 sequence is CASSDSSGRAGETQYF. The CDR3 nucleotides read TGTGCCAGCAGCGACAGCAGCGGGAGGGCCGGAGAGACCCAGTACTTC.